The 19 T cell receptor beta chains listed next were all sequenced from one sample in a study of shared clonotypes between healthy human individuals (dated by TCRdb to the early 2020s). The library was built by means of the immunoSEQ multiplex PCR assay. The clones in this table, taken by TCRdb from immuneACCESS, are in-frame only. Not every clone is retained; where verified, under half of the shortfall comes from an unresolved V gene, and the cause of the rest is unknown. Within this sample are 1 million to 1.3 million clones, with 75% to 85% of them counted one time only. The ten most abundant clones make up more than 0.55% of the sample. Sequencing input: memory CD4+ T cells from PBMCs. Sample cell subset or site, as interpreted from the label and publication: CD45RA-negative fraction. All receptors come from a man between 18 and 29 years old in good health. Some clones in this sample may be carry-over from other donors' samples.

There are many counts of this clone. The chain joins TRBV29-1 to TRBJ1-1; tentative D call: TRBD1 (6 bases). V was trimmed by 5 bases and J by 5 bases, leaving 18 bases between them. This CDR3 is built from 14 residues. The V gene's germline CDR1 is SQVTM and CDR2 ANQGSEA. CDR3 residues: CSVSTGPGTTEAFF. CDR3 nucleotide sequence: TGCAGCGTTTCGACAGGTCCGGGAACTACTGAAGCTTTCTTT.

The chain employs TRBV5-1 and TRBJ1-6; D is perhaps TRBD1 (5 bases). Germline loops: CDR1 SGHRS, CDR2 YFSETQ. CDR3 length: 14 residues. Between the trimmed V and J ends, which lost 4 bases and 6 bases, there was a span of 11 bases. The CDR3, as DNA: TGCGCCAGCAGCGGGGGGACGCCTAATTCACCCCTCCACTTT. Amino acids: CASSGGTPNSPLHF. Complete variable domain (other parts from reference TRBV5-1 and TRBJ1-6): KAGVTQTPRYLIKTRGQQVTLSCSPISGHRSVSWYQQTPGQGLQFLFEYFSETQRNKGNFPGRFSGRQFSNSRSEMNVSTLELGDSALYLCASSGGTPNSPLHFGNGTRLTVT.

This clone was seen more than once but under ten times. This CDR3 is also generated by other DNA sequences in the sample. V usage is TRBV28 and J usage is TRBJ1-2, with D uncertain. Germline CDR1 is MDHEN and CDR2 is SYDVKM. This CDR3 spans 12 amino acids. The V end lost 6 bases, the J end lost 8 bases, and 13 bases lay between the germline ends. CDR3 in amino acids: CASSPGGGGYTF. The CDR3, as DNA: TGTGCCAGCAGCCCCGGTGGAGGCGGCTACACCTTC.

The chain recombines TRBV19 with TRBJ2-7; D possibly matches TRBD1 or TRBD2 (5 bases each). CDR1 is LNHDA and CDR2 is SQIVND in the germline V gene (reference sequence). CDR3 length: 16 amino acids. With 5 bases removed from V and 3 bases from J, the gap between germline ends came to 20 bases. The CDR3 DNA reads as TGTGCCAGTAGTGGGACGGGGCAGGGAAGAAACTACGAGCAGTACTTC. Protein: CASSGTGQGRNYEQYF.

Note on this clone: Other nucleotide sequences from this sample produce the same CDR3. The J gene is TRBJ2-3, the V gene TRBV4-3; the D is unclear. Per germline, CDR1 LGHNA and CDR2 YSLEER. This CDR3 has 14 residues. V lost 0 bases to trimming and J lost 0 bases, with 4 bases between them. For the CDR3, the DNA is TGCGCCAGCAGCCAAGATAGGAGCACAGATACGCAGTATTTT. It encodes CASSQDRSTDTQYF.

The CDR3 nucleotides read TGTGCCAGTAGTAGCCCGAAGCTTCACAATCAGCCCCAGCATTTT. It encodes CASSSPKLHNQPQHF. J is TRBJ1-5 and V is TRBV19; D not certain. V lost 4 bases, J lost 3 bases, and 13 bases lay in between. The CDR3 runs to 15 residues. CDR1 is LNHDA and CDR2 is SQIVND in the germline V gene (reference sequence). Full variable domain (missing parts from reference TRBV19 and TRBJ1-5): DGGITQSPKYLFRKEGQNVTLSCEQNLNHDAMYWYRQDPGQGLRLIYYSQIVNDFQKGDIAEGYSVSREKKESFPLTVTSAQKNPTAFYLCASSSPKLHNQPQHFGDGTRLSIL.

This clone was seen a few times. The rearrangement uses TRBV2 and TRBJ2-2; no definite D call. The CDR3 is 13 amino acids. V lost 9 bases to trimming and J lost 0 bases, with 8 bases between them. Germline V gene lookup returns CDR1 SNHLY and CDR2 FYNNEI. In DNA form, the CDR3 reads TGTGCCAGTGGACGGTCGAACACCGGGGAGCTGTTTTTT. Protein sequence: CASGRSNTGELFF.

This sequence joins TRBV4-2 and TRBJ2-3; perhaps TRBD2 as D (5 bases). The CDR3 is 16 residues long. Germline CDR1 reads LGHNA; CDR2 reads YNFKEQ. V was pared by 2 bases and J by 2 bases, with 14 bases between. The CDR3 nucleotides are TGTGCCAGCAGCCAACGCGGGCCGGACTCCACAGATACGCAGTATTTT. Translating it yields CASSQRGPDSTDTQYF.

The chain uses TRBV2 and TRBJ1-4; TRBD1 matches at 7 bases. Germline V gene sequence: CDR1 SNHLY, CDR2 FYNNEI. The CDR3 consists of 16 residues. Germline trimming cut 5 bases from V and 0 bases from J; bases unmatched to any gene: 6. In DNA form, the CDR3 reads TGTGCCAGCAGTCGACAGGGTACCACAACTAATGAAAAACTGTTTTTT. Translated, it gives CASSRQGTTTNEKLFF.

CDR3 in amino acids: CASRVVGERGTQYF. The CDR3, as DNA: TGTGCCAGTAGGGTCGTCGGGGAGAGGGGGACCCAGTACTTC. V usage is TRBV19 and J usage is TRBJ2-5; either TRBD1 or TRBD2 may supply D (5 bases each). This CDR3 has 14 residues. The V end was cut by 6 bases, the J end by 7 bases, with 18 bases between. CDR1 and CDR2 (germline): LNHDA, SQIVND (reference sequence).

This chain links TRBV5-1 with TRBJ2-1; TRBD2 agrees at 15 bases. The germline V gene encodes CDR1 SGHRS and CDR2 YFSETQ. The junction had 12 bases not matched to a gene; V was cut back by 5 bases and J by 9 bases. CDR3 size: 17 residues. The DNA for the CDR3 is TGCGCCAGCAGTGGCCCTCCGGGACTAGCGGGAGGAGGTGAGCAGTTCTTC. As protein: CASSGPPGLAGGGEQFF.

A few counts support this clone. The sample holds other DNA sequences that translate to the same CDR3. V and J are TRBV19 and TRBJ1-2; D unclear. There are 13 residues in the CDR3. Trimming stripped 0 bases from V and 3 bases from J, with 5 bases between. Per the germline V gene, CDR1 is LNHDA and CDR2 is SQIVND (reference sequence). The CDR3 loop is CASSIDRYYGYTF. In DNA form, the CDR3 reads TGTGCCAGTAGTATAGACAGGTACTATGGCTACACCTTC. The whole variable domain, filled in from reference TRBV19 and TRBJ1-2, reads DGGITQSPKYLFRKEGQNVTLSCEQNLNHDAMYWYRQDPGQGLRLIYYSQIVNDFQKGDIAEGYSVSREKKESFPLTVTSAQKNPTAFYLCASSIDRYYGYTFGSGTRLTVV.

This clone was seen a handful of times. This chain uses TRBV7-9 with TRBJ1-2; TRBD1 agrees at 7 bases. Trimming cost V 4 bases and J 6 bases; bases outside gene matches: 8. This CDR3 contains 14 residues. Germline CDR1 is SEHNR and CDR2 is FQNEAQ (reference sequence). The CDR3 region is CASSSGQSPHGYTF. The CDR3 DNA reads TGTGCCAGCAGCTCGGGACAGTCACCCCATGGCTACACCTTC.

In nucleotides, the CDR3 is TGTGCCAGCAGCTCGGCCCCAGATACGCAGTATTTT. It is translated as CASSSAPDTQYF. The rearrangement links TRBV11-3 to TRBJ2-3, with unresolved D. CDR3 length: 12 amino acids. V dropped 4 bases and J dropped 4 bases, with 6 bases sitting between them. The germline V gene has CDR1 SGHNT and CDR2 YENEEA.

The V and J genes are TRBV6-5 and TRBJ2-5; TRBD1 matches 12 bases. The V and J ends lost 6 bases and 4 bases, in that order; junction bases with no gene match: 3. This CDR3 contains 14 residues. The germline V gene has CDR1 MNHEY and CDR2 SVGAGI. DNA for the CDR3: TGTGCCAGCAGCCGGGACAGGGGGCGAGAGACCCAGTACTTC. Translation gives CASSRDRGRETQYF.

This chain links TRBV30 with TRBJ1-4, with TRBD1 as a possible D gene (6 bases). This CDR3 has 13 residues. The V and J ends lost 4 bases and 7 bases respectively, with 13 bases between them. Germline CDR1 GTSNPN, CDR2 SVGIG (reference sequence). In DNA form, the CDR3 reads TGTGCCTGGACCAGGGGCCGAGGTGAAAAACTGTTTTTT. As protein: CAWTRGRGEKLFF.

The V and J genes are TRBV7-3 and TRBJ1-2, with a possible D match to TRBD1 (5 bases). This CDR3 has 14 residues. Trimming shortened V by 3 bases and J by 7 bases, and 15 bases separated the two germline ends. Germline values: CDR1 SGHTA, CDR2 FQGTGA. The CDR3 coding sequence is TGTGCCAGCAGCTTGCTCCAGGGTTTCGGTGGCTACACCTTC. Protein sequence: CASSLLQGFGGYTF.

The chain is built from TRBV6-6 and TRBJ2-1; 15 positions agree with TRBD2. The CDR3 extends over 16 amino acids. Germline values: CDR1 MNHNY, CDR2 SVGAGI (reference sequence). J gave up 9 bases and V 2 bases, and 5 bases lay outside the gene matches. In DNA form, the CDR3 reads TGTGCCAGCAGTTACGGGACTAGCGGGAGGACGGGTGAGCAGTTCTTC. Protein: CASSYGTSGRTGEQFF.

This chain joins TRBV6-6 and TRBJ2-7; D gene uncertain. Trimming took 7 bases from V and 0 from J, leaving 10 bases between them. The germline V gene encodes CDR1 MNHNY and CDR2 SVGAGI (reference sequence). The CDR3 runs 13 residues. The CDR3 region has the DNA TGTGCCAGCAAACGGAGTAGCTCCTACGAGCAGTACTTC. The encoded protein is CASKRSSSYEQYF.